This TCR beta chain was sequenced during a study of T cell repertoires in cytomegalovirus infection. TCRdb reprocessed the reads via MiXCR and lists one record per CDR3 protein. This table holds about 740,000 distinct CDR3 sequences, 35% to 40% found once. Study-level findings and limits: Ex vivo, HLA-C-restricted CMV-specific TCR beta clonotypes prevailed over the rest of the response.

Regarding this clonotype: Antigen: not known.

Germline lookup yields CDR1 SNHLY and CDR2 FYNNEI. The ends were cut back, 4 bases at V and 11 bases at J, with 11 bases in the middle. This CDR3 contains 11 residues. This receptor was obtained from a human donor in good health (CMV status not recorded). Some clones in this sample may be carry-over from other donors' samples. The sample was PBMCs. The gene calls are TRBV2 and TRBJ1-1; D remains ambiguous. The CDR3 reads CASSVSEAAFF. For the CDR3, the DNA is TGTGCCAGCAGTGTATCGGAGGCCGCTTTCTTT.